The 9 T cell receptor beta chains reported below all come from one sample, sequenced in a study of T cells in narcolepsy. Using immunoSEQ multiplex PCR, the repertoire was profiled, and TCRdb retains in-frame clones only, with some absent. This table holds 25,000 to 35,000 clones, over 80% found once. Specimen: memory (CD45RA-) CD4+ T cells from blood. The receptors were sampled from a human donor in good health.

The rearrangement links TRBV5-1 to TRBJ1-1, with 7 nucleotides matching TRBD1. The germline gives CDR1 SGHRS, CDR2 YFSETQ. The V segment lost 7 bases and the J segment 2 bases; nucleotides outside the gene matches: 8. The CDR3 runs 14 residues. The CDR3 sequence: CASEVGDRNTEAFF. CDR3 DNA: TGCGCCAGCGAAGTTGGGGACAGAAACACTGAAGCTTTCTTT.

V is TRBV10-3 and J is TRBJ2-1; TRBD1 might be the D (5 bases). CDR1 is ENHRY and CDR2 is SYGVKD in the germline V gene. The CDR3 covers 13 residues. V lost 3 bases and J lost 16, with 19 bases in between. The CDR3 reads CAISDTDTQEAFF. CDR3 nucleotides: TGTGCCATCAGTGACACGGACACCCAGGAAGCATTCTTC.

V gene TRBV5-6 combines with J gene TRBJ2-5; the D gene could be TRBD1 or TRBD2 (6 bases each). The CDR3 has 16 residues. V lost 0 bases, J lost 2 bases, and 14 bases lay in between. The germline V gene encodes CDR1 SGHDT and CDR2 YYEEEE. The CDR3 bases are TGTGCCAGCAGCTTGGGTACCCGGGGGACACAAGAGACCCAGTACTTC. Protein product: CASSLGTRGTQETQYF.

The chain is built from TRBV7-2 and TRBJ2-3, with a tentative D call TRBD2 (7 bases). CDR3 length: 16 residues. The ends were cut back, 1 base at V and 3 bases at J, with 14 bases in the middle. CDR1 is SGHTA, CDR2 FQGNSA, per germline. For the CDR3, the DNA is TGTGCCAGCAGCTTAGGGGCGGGGGCCTTGACAGATACGCAGTATTTT. It codes for CASSLGAGALTDTQYF.

V usage is TRBV28 and J usage is TRBJ2-1; D not certain. This CDR3 spans 13 amino acids. Trimming removed 4 bases at V and 4 bases at J, with 8 bases between. Germline V gene data show CDR1 as MDHEN and CDR2 as SYDVKM. This chain's CDR3 is CASSSPTYNEQFF. As DNA, the CDR3 is TGTGCCAGCAGTTCCCCTACTTACAATGAGCAGTTCTTC.

The chain combines TRBV25-1 with TRBJ1-1, with D unclear. Germline V gene lookup returns CDR1 MGHDK and CDR2 SYGVNS. The CDR3 is made up of 16 amino acids. The V gene lost 1 base and the J gene lost 2 bases, with 14 bases spanning the gap. This CDR3 is CASSEFSSSVNTEAFF. CDR3 sequence (DNA): TGTGCCAGCAGTGAATTTTCGTCGTCAGTAAACACTGAAGCTTTCTTT.

The genes are TRBV5-6 and TRBJ1-1; possibly TRBD1 for D (5 bases). V was clipped by 7 bases and J by 0 bases, with 16 bases between them. Germline values: CDR1 SGHDT, CDR2 YYEEEE. This CDR3 is 15 amino acids long. CDR3 residues: CASFWGADMNTEAFF. The CDR3 nucleotides are TGTGCCAGCTTCTGGGGAGCGGACATGAACACTGAAGCTTTCTTT.

The V and J genes are TRBV7-8 and TRBJ1-5, with a possible D match to TRBD1 (6 bases). V dropped 1 base and J dropped 6 bases, with 13 bases sitting between them. Germline V gene data show CDR1 as SGHVS and CDR2 as FQNEAQ. The CDR3 is made up of 15 amino acids. The CDR3 loop is CASSLVGALIQPQHF. CDR3 bases: TGTGCCAGCAGCTTAGTGGGGGCTCTAATTCAGCCCCAGCATTTT.

The rearrangement joins TRBV6-4 to TRBJ1-1; D unclear. The CDR3 loop spans 13 amino acids. The germline CDR1 and CDR2 sequences are MRHNA and SNTAGT. The V end lost 5 bases, the J end lost 3 bases, and 10 bases lay between the germline ends. The CDR3 sequence: CASSNGWDTEAFF. CDR3 coding DNA: TGTGCCAGCAGTAACGGGTGGGACACTGAAGCTTTCTTT.